A selection of T cell receptor beta chains follows, all from one sample in a study of OX40 agonist ivuxolimab in advanced cancers. Data came from immunoSEQ multiplex PCR; TCRdb stores just in-frame clones and leaves some out. The data contain under 95,000 clones, under 95% of them seen just once; the ten biggest clones take up roughly 8.9%. Sequencing used CD4+ or CD8+ T cells sorted from blood, obtained in a trial of the OX40 agonist ivuxolimab. The receptors stem from an adult with an advanced solid tumor such as melanoma, head and neck, liver or kidney cancer. The CDR3 runs from the conserved cysteine through the conserved F or W. A D gene is named only where the DNA matches it firmly.

v_gene: TRBV27; d_gene: -; j_gene: TRBJ2-2; CDR3aa: CASSTGGPAGELFF; CDR3nt: TGTGCCAGCAGTACCGGGGGGCCGGCCGGGGAGCTGTTTTTT
v_gene: TRBV5-1; d_gene: TRBD2; j_gene: TRBJ2-4; CDR3aa: CASSPPGLAGMMAKNIQYF; CDR3nt: TGCGCCAGCAGTCCTCCGGGACTAGCGGGGATGATGGCCAAAAACATTCAGTACTTC
v_gene: TRBV6-1; d_gene: -; j_gene: TRBJ2-2; CDR3aa: CASSERQNTGELFF; CDR3nt: TGTGCCAGCAGTGAACGGCAGAACACCGGGGAGCTGTTTTTT
v_gene: TRBV4-2; d_gene: -; j_gene: TRBJ1-2; CDR3aa: CASGAGRGYTF; CDR3nt: TGTGCCTCAGGGGCAGGGAGAGGCTACACCTTC
v_gene: TRBV7-8; d_gene: TRBD1; j_gene: TRBJ1-2; CDR3aa: CASSLGQSINYGYTF; CDR3nt: TGTGCCAGCAGCCTGGGACAGTCTATTAACTATGGCTACACCTTC
v_gene: TRBV2; d_gene: TRBD2; j_gene: TRBJ2-5; CDR3aa: CASSERGGMKTQYF; CDR3nt: TGTGCCAGCAGTGAACGGGGGGGGATGAAGACCCAGTACTTC
v_gene: TRBV9; d_gene: -; j_gene: TRBJ1-1; CDR3aa: CASSVEGGVNTEAFF; CDR3nt: TGTGCCAGCAGCGTAGAGGGGGGAGTGAACACTGAAGCTTTCTTT
v_gene: TRBV10-1; d_gene: -; j_gene: TRBJ2-7; CDR3aa: CASSLTGIGTQYF; CDR3nt: TGCGCCAGCAGTCTTACAGGGATTGGCACTCAGTACTTC
v_gene: TRBV7-2; d_gene: -; j_gene: TRBJ2-3; CDR3aa: CASSFWDTQYF; CDR3nt: TGTGCCAGCAGCTTTTGGGATACGCAGTATTTT
v_gene: TRBV5-1; d_gene: -; j_gene: TRBJ1-1; CDR3aa: CASNLDPNTEAFF; CDR3nt: TGCGCCAGCAACCTGGACCCGAACACTGAAGCTTTCTTT
v_gene: TRBV27; d_gene: -; j_gene: TRBJ1-5; CDR3aa: CASRRGSPNQPQHF; CDR3nt: TGTGCCAGCAGACGGGGCTCCCCCAATCAGCCCCAGCATTTT
v_gene: TRBV29-1; d_gene: TRBD1; j_gene: TRBJ1-2; CDR3aa: CSVEAVDRGIYGYTF; CDR3nt: TGCAGCGTTGAAGCTGTGGACAGGGGGATCTATGGCTACACCTTC
v_gene: TRBV29-1; d_gene: -; j_gene: TRBJ2-5; CDR3aa: CSVAGEKETQYF; CDR3nt: TGCAGCGTTGCAGGGGAGAAAGAGACCCAGTACTTC
v_gene: TRBV4-1; d_gene: TRBD1; j_gene: TRBJ1-5; CDR3aa: CASSQDLTGGAGQPQHF; CDR3nt: TGCGCCAGCAGCCAAGATCTGACAGGGGGCGCCGGTCAGCCCCAGCATTTT